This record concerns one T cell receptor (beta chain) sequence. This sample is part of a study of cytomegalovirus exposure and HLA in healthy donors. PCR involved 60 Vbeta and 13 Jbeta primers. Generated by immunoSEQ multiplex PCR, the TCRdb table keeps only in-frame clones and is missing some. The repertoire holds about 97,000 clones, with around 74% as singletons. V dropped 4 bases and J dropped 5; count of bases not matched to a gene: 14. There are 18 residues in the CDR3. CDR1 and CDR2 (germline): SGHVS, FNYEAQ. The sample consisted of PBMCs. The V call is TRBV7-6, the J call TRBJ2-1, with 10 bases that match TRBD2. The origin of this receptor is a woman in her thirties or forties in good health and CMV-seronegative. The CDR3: CASSSLRRKRGGDNEQFF. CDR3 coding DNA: TGTGCCAGCAGCTCCCTCAGGCGTAAGCGGGGGGGGGACAATGAGCAGTTCTTC.